This T cell receptor (beta chain) comes out of a study of cytomegalovirus exposure and HLA in healthy donors. Study observations and caveats: Analyses of presence and absence presupposed an approximately uniform sequencing depth across donors. Upon later analysis, TCR association rates were observed to vary by HLA locus, being highest for DRB1 and lowest for HLA-C.

CDR1 is SGDLS and CDR2 is YYNGEE in the germline V gene. Between the trimmed V and J ends, which lost 0 bases and 10 bases, there was a span of 5 bases. This CDR3 is 11 amino acids long. Points on this clone: Antigen: not known.

PCR amplification relied on 60 Vbeta primers (plus 13 Jbeta primers). Produced via immunoSEQ multiplex PCR; TCRdb's table is partial and in-frame only. The table has about 190,000 clones, 80% to 90% seen once. Healthy bone marrow donors made up the donors. In nominal health when sampled, donors likely had unrecorded immune exposures nonetheless. Input material: PBMCs. The TCR comes from a man between 40 and 49 years old in good health and CMV-seropositive. The chain links TRBV9 to TRBJ2-1; possibly TRBD1 for D (5 bases). Here the CDR3 DNA reads TGTGCCAGCAGCGTAGGACAGGAGCAGTTCTTC. It translates to CASSVGQEQFF.